The subject of this entry is one TCR beta chain. The record originates from a study of blood T cell repertoires in COVID-19. Generated by immunoSEQ multiplex PCR, the TCRdb table keeps only in-frame clones and is missing some. In the table there are roughly 250,000 clones, about nine tenths of which are singletons. Trimming pared 4 bases from V and 13 bases from J, leaving 13 bases between. CDR3 length: 11 amino acids. Germline-derived CDR1 and CDR2 are MNHEY and SVGAGI. This TCR was recovered from a human donor in a cohort exposed to, infected with or recovered from COVID-19 (not recorded which). The donor label of this sample is uncertain. The source material was PBMCs or T cells enriched from blood (not recorded which). The chain has TRBV6-5 and TRBJ1-1; a possible D gene is TRBD1 (6 bases). The CDR3 sequence: CASSLGGEVFF. CDR3 coding DNA: TGTGCCAGCAGTTTAGGGGGGGAGGTTTTCTTT.